This is a list of T cell receptor beta chains from one sample in a study of cytomegalovirus exposure and HLA in healthy donors. Repertoires were generated with immunoSEQ multiplex PCR, while TCRdb's copy carries only in-frame clones and drops some. The sample consists of around 150,000 clones, about 66% of them appearing once. Material: PBMCs. The receptors originated from a human donor in good health. The CDR3 runs from the conserved cysteine through the conserved F or W. The D gene is left open where the match is weak. Rows give clone size only sometimes, using once, few, many, or a class for an expanded clone.

clone_size	d_call	v_call	j_call	cdr3_aa	cdr3_nt
.	.	TRBV6-5	TRBJ1-1	CASSSVAIGSAEAFF	TGTGCCAGCAGCTCGGTGGCTATAGGGAGCGCTGAAGCTTTCTTT
once	TRBD1	TRBV9	TRBJ2-1	CASSVDYSGTGVVNEQFF	TGTGCCAGCAGCGTAGACTATTCGGGGACAGGGGTCGTAAATGAGCAGTTCTTC
once	.	TRBV7-9	TRBJ2-1	CASSLGDSGSYNEQFF	TGTGCCAGCAGCTTAGGTGATAGCGGATCCTACAATGAGCAGTTCTTC
few	TRBD2	TRBV2	TRBJ2-3	CASRRGGSLTDTQYF	TGTGCCAGCAGGCGGGGGGGGAGCCTCACAGATACGCAGTATTTT
.	.	TRBV4-2	TRBJ1-5	CASSQGGNQPQHF	TGTGCCAGCAGCCAAGGAGGGAATCAGCCCCAGCATTTT
.	TRBD2	TRBV29-1	TRBJ2-3	CSVVQLAGSTDTQYF	TGCAGCGTTGTTCAGCTAGCGGGCAGCACAGATACGCAGTATTTT
.	.	TRBV9	TRBJ2-1	CASSVSGQQNNEQFF	TGTGCCAGCAGCGTCTCTGGACAGCAAAACAATGAGCAGTTCTTC
once	TRBD1	TRBV7-2	TRBJ1-5	CASSLYRDRNQPQHF	TGTGCCAGCAGCTTATATCGGGACAGAAATCAGCCCCAGCATTTT
few	.	TRBV13	TRBJ1-1	CASSPQGSGTEAFF	TGTGCCAGCAGCCCCCAGGGCAGCGGGACTGAAGCTTTCTTT
.	.	TRBV6-5	TRBJ1-2	CASRRGQYYGYTF	TGTGCCAGCAGACGCGGACAGTACTATGGCTACACCTTC
.	.	TRBV19	TRBJ2-4	CASSIRDRRNIQYF	TGTGCCAGTAGTATACGCGACAGGAGAAACATTCAGTACTTC
.	TRBD1	TRBV5-4	TRBJ2-7	CASSSSGGPTREQYF	TGTGCCAGCAGCTCGTCAGGGGGACCTACCCGCGAGCAGTACTTC
once	.	TRBV19	TRBJ2-5	CASSLGTLQETQYF	TGTGCCAGTTCCCTGGGGACACTCCAAGAGACCCAGTACTTC
few	TRBD2	TRBV19	TRBJ2-7	CASSIAASGGSKQYF	TGTGCCAGTAGTATAGCGGCTAGCGGGGGGAGCAAGCAGTACTTC
.	TRBD2	TRBV28	TRBJ2-1	CASSLEAGGSSYNEQFF	TGTGCCAGCAGTTTGGAGGCGGGAGGTAGCTCCTACAATGAGCAGTTCTTC
.	.	TRBV28	TRBJ2-2	CASSPSAVGELFF	TGTGCCAGCAGTCCTTCAGCGGTCGGGGAGCTGTTTTTT
once	TRBD1	TRBV4-1	TRBJ1-3	CASSQGTGVSGNTIYF	TGCGCCAGCAGCCAGGGGACAGGAGTTTCTGGAAACACCATATATTTT
few	.	TRBV28	TRBJ1-5	CASSPGGSQPQHF	TGTGCCAGCAGTCCCGGGGGTAGTCAGCCCCAGCATTTT
.	.	TRBV4-2	TRBJ1-5	CASSQVGDNQPQHF	TGTGCCAGCAGCCAAGTCGGGGACAATCAGCCCCAGCATTTT
.	TRBD1	TRBV7-6	TRBJ1-1	CASSRSTGDTEAFF	TGTGCCAGCAGCAGATCTACAGGGGACACTGAAGCTTTCTTT
once	.	TRBV5-4	TRBJ2-3	CASSAWASTDTQYF	TGTGCCAGCAGCGCTTGGGCTAGCACAGATACGCAGTATTTT
few	.	TRBV28	TRBJ1-5	CASSRVGNQPQHF	TGTGCCAGCAGTCGGGTCGGTAATCAGCCCCAGCATTTT
few	TRBD2	TRBV19	TRBJ2-1	CASSGSGGSYNEQFF	TGTGCCAGTAGTGGTAGCGGGGGCTCCTACAATGAGCAGTTCTTC
.	.	TRBV19	TRBJ1-1	CASIDSYTEAFF	TGTGCCAGCATTGACAGTTACACTGAAGCTTTCTTT
.	.	TRBV11-2	TRBJ1-5	CASSLEQGGNQPQHF	TGTGCCAGCAGCTTAGAACAGGGCGGGAATCAGCCCCAGCATTTT
.	.	TRBV7-2	TRBJ1-5	CASSFSQDQPQHF	TGTGCCAGCAGCTTCTCTCAGGATCAGCCCCAGCATTTT
few	.	TRBV15	TRBJ2-5	CATSRDMGYRVGPKETQYF	TGTGCCACCAGCAGAGATATGGGGTACAGGGTGGGGCCAAAAGAGACCCAGTACTTC